Each of the 22 T cell receptor beta chains below was sequenced from the same sample in a study of cytomegalovirus exposure and HLA in healthy donors. Method: immunoSEQ multiplex PCR; TCRdb's copy keeps in-frame clones and lacks some. Among under 200,000 clones listed, under 90% were seen once. Sequenced: PBMCs. The receptor set was obtained from a woman younger than 30 in good health and CMV-seropositive.

The J gene is TRBJ2-1, the V gene TRBV7-2, with 10 bases lining up with TRBD2. This CDR3 comprises 17 residues. With 4 bases clipped from V and 3 bases from J, the junction kept 9 bases outside the gene matches. Germline V gene data show CDR1 as SGHTA and CDR2 as FQGNSA. CDR3: CASSSRLAGLLYNEQFF. CDR3 sequence (DNA): TGTGCCAGCAGCTCAAGACTAGCGGGCTTACTCTACAATGAGCAGTTCTTC.

This CDR3 is CASSQWRTSGTYEQYF. The DNA for the CDR3 is TGTGCCAGCTCCCAGTGGCGTACTAGCGGAACCTACGAGCAGTACTTC. The V call is TRBV18, the J call TRBJ2-7; 8 bases match TRBD2. CDR3 length: 16 residues. CDR1 KGHSH and CDR2 LQKENI come from the germline V gene. V shed 6 bases and J 2 bases; nucleotides not matched to a gene: 12.

The rearrangement links TRBV5-1 to TRBJ1-1; 7 bases agree with TRBD1. The ends lost 3 bases at V and 4 bases at J; junction bases unmatched: 6. The CDR3 extends over 14 amino acids. The V gene's germline CDR1 is SGHRS and CDR2 YFSETQ. The CDR3 is CASSYRGGGTEAFF. CDR3 DNA sequence: TGCGCCAGCAGCTATAGAGGGGGCGGCACTGAAGCTTTCTTT.

CDR3 sequence (DNA): TGTGCCAGCAGCCCAAAATGGGTTTGGAGCAATGAGCAGTTCTTC. Amino acid sequence: CASSPKWVWSNEQFF. The chain recombines TRBV7-2 with TRBJ2-1; the D is unclear. Germline V lookup: CDR1 SGHTA, CDR2 FQGNSA. Deletions cut 5 bases from V and 6 bases from J, with 17 bases between. CDR3 length: 15 amino acids.

The rearrangement uses TRBV6-4 and TRBJ2-1; 9 bases agree with TRBD2. The CDR3 covers 17 residues. Trimming cost V 5 bases and J 6 bases; bases outside gene matches: 14. Germline V gene data show CDR1 as MRHNA and CDR2 as SNTAGT. As DNA, the CDR3 is TGTGCCAGCAGTCAGTCCCGCCAGCGGGAGGCCCTCAATGAGCAGTTCTTC. This encodes CASSQSRQREALNEQFF.

The chain recombines TRBV7-9 with TRBJ2-2; D gene unclear. This CDR3 contains 12 residues. The V end was cut by 2 bases, the J end by 6 bases, with 4 bases between. The V gene's germline CDR1 is SEHNR and CDR2 FQNEAQ (reference sequence). The CDR3, as DNA: TGTGCCAGCAGCTTACAGTCCGGGGAGCTGTTTTTT. It translates to CASSLQSGELFF.

J is TRBJ2-3 and V is TRBV7-9; TRBD1 matches at 7 bases. The CDR3 contains 14 residues. Trimming took 5 bases from V and 14 from J; bases not matched to a gene: 16. The germline V gene has CDR1 SEHNR and CDR2 FQNEAQ (reference sequence). CDR3 coding DNA: TGTGCCAGCAGCCGGGACAGTAAATTCGGGTATTGGTATTTT. Translated, it gives CASSRDSKFGYWYF.

This clone was seen a single time. The chain uses TRBV15 and TRBJ1-2; D not resolved. CDR3 size: 14 residues. Germline V gene sequence: CDR1 LNHNV, CDR2 YYDKDF (reference sequence). The germline V and J ends were trimmed by 5 bases and 4 bases, with 14 bases remaining between them. CDR3 bases: TGTGCCACCAGCGCCCGTGGGCCAGCCTATGGCTACACCTTC. This translates into CATSARGPAYGYTF.

This rearrangement joins TRBV19 to TRBJ1-5, with D possibly TRBD1 on 6 matching bases. CDR1 is LNHDA and CDR2 is SQIVND in the germline V gene (reference sequence). Trimming shortened V by 5 bases and J by 5 bases, and 10 bases separated the two germline ends. The CDR3 extends over 13 amino acids. The DNA of the CDR3 is TGTGCCAGTAGTCGGGACACTGATCAGCCCCAGCATTTT. Protein product: CASSRDTDQPQHF.

The chain is built from TRBV4-2 and TRBJ1-1; 11 bases are shared with TRBD1. V shed 1 base, J shed 3 bases, and the junction held 7 bases outside the gene matches. The germline V gene has CDR1 LGHNA and CDR2 YNFKEQ. The CDR3 runs to 17 residues. The CDR3 here is CASSQVGQGALDTEAFF. In DNA form, the CDR3 reads TGTGCCAGCAGCCAAGTCGGACAGGGGGCTCTGGACACTGAAGCTTTCTTT.

The chain recombines TRBV28 with TRBJ2-3, with 11 bases identical to TRBD1. Germline CDR1 is MDHEN and CDR2 is SYDVKM. This CDR3 spans 16 amino acids. V gave up 5 bases and J gave up 6 bases; unmatched junction bases: 10. The CDR3 reads CASSSRIGTGGDTQYF. The CDR3 region has the DNA TGTGCCAGCAGTAGCCGTATCGGGACAGGGGGGGATACGCAGTATTTT.

V usage is TRBV28 and J usage is TRBJ1-5; D is possibly TRBD1 (6 bases). The ends were cut back, 2 bases at V and 9 bases at J, with 14 bases in the middle. From germline, CDR1 is MDHEN and CDR2 SYDVKM. The CDR3 totals 14 residues. CDR3 region: CASSLELRGLPQHF. CDR3 DNA sequence: TGTGCCAGCAGTTTAGAGCTCAGGGGATTGCCCCAGCATTTT.

The chain combines TRBV29-1 with TRBJ2-7; 8 bases are a match to TRBD1. The CDR3 runs to 12 residues. The V segment lost 4 bases and the J segment 5 bases; nucleotides outside the gene matches: 4. In germline, CDR1 is SQVTM, CDR2 ANQGSEA. The CDR3 DNA follows: TGCAGCGTTGGCGGACAGGGCCACGAGCAGTACTTC. It is translated as CSVGGQGHEQYF.

This clone is a singleton in its sample. The chain uses TRBV10-3 and TRBJ2-1, with 9 nucleotides matching TRBD2. This CDR3 spans 13 amino acids. Germline assignment: CDR1 ENHRY and CDR2 SYGVKD. Losses at the gene ends were 8 bases for V and 4 bases for J; bases not matched to a gene: 3. Written as DNA, the CDR3 is TGTGCCATCCGGACTAGCGTATACAATGAGCAGTTCTTC. Protein sequence: CAIRTSVYNEQFF.

J is TRBJ2-7 and V is TRBV6-5, with TRBD2 identical over 12 bases. This CDR3 region has 14 residues. CDR1 is MNHEY, CDR2 SVGAGI, per germline. V shed 7 bases, J shed 2 bases, and the junction held 3 bases outside the gene matches. CDR3 in amino acids: CASTRLAGAYEQYF. CDR3 DNA: TGTGCCAGCACTCGACTAGCGGGAGCCTACGAGCAGTACTTC.

As regards this clone: One end of the junction varies from germline; a read error may be responsible. The chain is built from TRBV10-3 and TRBJ2-2; D perhaps matches TRBD2 (6 bases). Germline V gene sequence: CDR1 ENHRY, CDR2 SYGVKD. The CDR3 is made up of 12 amino acids. CDR3 loop: CAGGDYTGELFF. CDR3 in DNA: TGCGCCGGAGGGGATTACACCGGGGAGCTGTTTTTT.

The gene calls are TRBV7-2 and TRBJ1-2; possibly TRBD1 for D (5 bases). Deletions cut 4 bases from V and 6 bases from J, with 18 bases between. There are 15 residues in the CDR3. From germline, CDR1 is SGHTA and CDR2 FQGNSA. The CDR3 reads CASSSFLRQTHGYTF. The CDR3 nucleotides are TGTGCCAGCAGCTCATTTCTTCGACAGACCCATGGCTACACCTTC.

This chain joins TRBV6-5 and TRBJ2-5; tentative D call: TRBD1 (6 bases). The germline CDR1 and CDR2 sequences are MNHEY and SVGAGI. V lost 2 bases and J 2 bases, leaving 15 bases between the germline ends. This CDR3 has 16 residues. The CDR3 DNA reads as TGTGCCAGCAGTTACGGGAGCGCCCAGGGGCAAGAGACCCAGTACTTC. Protein: CASSYGSAQGQETQYF.

The chain is built from TRBV7-8 and TRBJ2-1, with 13 bases fitting TRBD2. The J segment lost 0 bases and the V segment lost 0 bases, leaving 5 bases of the junction unmatched. This CDR3 has 19 amino acids. CDR1 is SGHVS and CDR2 is FQNEAQ in the germline V gene. The CDR3 loop is CASSLAGTSGIGSYNEQFF. CDR3 nucleotide sequence: TGTGCCAGCAGCTTAGCCGGGACTAGCGGGATCGGCTCCTACAATGAGCAGTTCTTC. The full variable domain, with the rest looked up from reference TRBV7-8 and TRBJ2-1, is GAGVSQSPRYKVAKRGQDVALRCDPISGHVSLFWYQQALGQGPEFLTYFQNEAQLDKSGLPSDRFFAERPEGSVSTLKIQRTQQEDSAVYLCASSLAGTSGIGSYNEQFFGPGTRLTVL.

This chain joins TRBV28 and TRBJ2-6; TRBD1 agrees at 9 bases. There are 17 residues in the CDR3. Germline trimming cut 6 bases from V and 0 bases from J; bases unmatched to any gene: 6. From germline, CDR1 is MDHEN and CDR2 SYDVKM. This CDR3 is CASRQGARLSGANVLTF. The CDR3 DNA reads TGTGCCAGCAGACAGGGGGCCCGCCTCTCTGGGGCCAACGTCCTGACTTTC.

This clone occurred a few times. The chain is built from TRBV6-4 and TRBJ2-2, with 12 nucleotides matching TRBD2. CDR1 and CDR2 (germline): MRHNA, SNTAGT. V lost 4 bases to trimming and J lost 5 bases; unmatched junction nucleotides: 2. This CDR3 contains 15 residues. Written as DNA, the CDR3 is TGTGCCAGCAGTGGGACTAGCGGGACAACCGGGGAGCTGTTTTTT. Amino acids: CASSGTSGTTGELFF.

The rearrangement uses TRBV14 and TRBJ2-2; unclear D gene. The CDR3 is made up of 14 amino acids. The germline CDR1 and CDR2 sequences are SGHDN and FVKESK. V lost 3 bases and J 1 base, leaving 6 bases between the germline ends. In DNA, the CDR3 is TGTGCCAGCAGCCAGGCCCTGAACACCGGGGAGCTGTTTTTT. This codes for CASSQALNTGELFF.